These 27 T cell receptor beta chains originate from one sample sequenced in a study of tumor-infiltrating lymphocytes in oesophageal squamous cell carcinoma. TCRdb used MiXCR to reprocess the PCR reads, holding one entry per CDR3 protein. Altogether about 12,000 distinct CDR3 sequences are present, 56% being singletons, with the ten largest covering about 32%. Sequencing was done on a sample of esophageal tumor tissue. The receptors derive from a female donor with esophageal squamous cell carcinoma.

This clonotype has just one count. The genes are TRBV7-6 and TRBJ2-5, with D possibly TRBD1 on 6 matching bases. The J call may be mistaken, given a closer DNA end match to TRBJ2-1. Germline V CDR1 and CDR2: SGHVS, FNYEAQ. This CDR3 spans 13 amino acids. Here the CDR3 DNA reads TGTGCCAGCAGCTTAGATAGCAGGGGTGAGCAGTTCTTC. Its protein is CASSLDSRGEQFF.

The rearrangement links TRBV7-2 to TRBJ2-5, with a possible D match to TRBD1 (5 bases). V was clipped by 2 bases and J by 4 bases, with 14 bases between them. This CDR3 comprises 15 residues. Germline assignment: CDR1 SGHTA and CDR2 FQGNSA. The CDR3 protein is CASSLTGSRAETQYF. In DNA form, the CDR3 reads TGTGCCAGCAGCTTAACAGGCTCTCGTGCAGAGACCCAGTACTTC.

This clonotype has only a few counts. The chain is built from TRBV7-6 and TRBJ2-5, with D maybe TRBD2 (6 bases). The J call is uncertain, as TRBJ2-7 better fits the DNA end. CDR3 length: 14 amino acids. The germline CDR1 and CDR2 sequences are SGHVS and FNYEAQ. CDR3 DNA: TGTGCCAGCAGCTTTGGGGGGATCTCCTACGAGCAGTACTTC. This codes for CASSFGGISYEQYF.

The chain employs TRBV7-6 and TRBJ1-1, with no clear D. Germline V gene sequence: CDR1 SGHVS, CDR2 FNYEAQ. The CDR3 loop spans 13 amino acids. Trimming left V 2 bases short and J 1 base short, with 5 bases between. The CDR3 DNA is TGTGCCAGCAGCTTAAGTCAGAACACTGAAGCTTTCTTT. Encoded protein: CASSLSQNTEAFF.

This clonotype was seen once. The genes are TRBV7-2 and TRBJ2-3; tentative D call: TRBD1 (5 bases). Germline CDR1 and CDR2: SGHTA and FQGNSA. The CDR3 consists of 17 residues. V lost 1 base to trimming and J lost 3 bases, with 17 bases between them. CDR3 residues: CASSLEQIGGQTDTQYF. The CDR3 DNA sequence: TGTGCCAGCAGCTTAGAACAAATTGGTGGACAAACAGATACGCAGTATTTT.

This clonotype was found many times. The missing conserved phenylalanine or tryptophan at the end of this CDR3 makes a read error likely. The DNA is left out, because the CDR3 cannot be placed on it with certainty; the CDR3 is given as TCRdb lists it. The CDR3: CASSLGQGSYGYTFGS. This chain uses TRBV7-2 with TRBJ2-7; the table's D call, TRBD1, was not checked against the DNA. The CDR3 spans 16 amino acids, including both terminal residues. CDR1 is SGHTA and CDR2 is FQGNSA in the germline V gene.

This clonotype was picked up one time. The CDR3 DNA reads TGTGCCAGCAGCCTGGGCCTAGGAACCTACGAGCAGTACTTC. It is translated as CASSLGLGTYEQYF. The genes are TRBV11-1 and TRBJ2-5; D gene uncertain. The DNA end lines up better with TRBJ2-7; the J call may be wrong. The germline V gene has CDR1 SGHAT and CDR2 FQDESV (reference sequence). The CDR3 totals 14 residues.

This rearrangement joins TRBV6-1 to TRBJ2-7; D is unclear. Germline V gives CDR1 MNHNS, CDR2 SASEGT. V lost 1 base to trimming and J lost 6 bases, with 10 bases between them. CDR3 length equals 13 residues. Here the CDR3 DNA reads TGTGCCAGCAGTGAAGGGGCCCTCGGCGAGCAGTACTTC. It specifies CASSEGALGEQYF.

This clonotype was found many times. The chain is built from TRBV5-1 and TRBJ2-5; D is uncertain. In germline, CDR1 is SGHRS, CDR2 YFSETQ. The CDR3 totals 12 residues. The V and J ends lost 0 bases and 11 bases respectively, with 11 bases between them. CDR3 loop: CASSLAGNEQYF. CDR3 nucleotide sequence: TGCGCCAGCAGCTTGGCCGGCAATGAGCAGTACTTC.

The chain joins TRBV7-2 to TRBJ2-4; TRBD2 matches 8 bases. The CDR3 extends over 14 amino acids. J gave up 9 bases and V 1 base, and 5 bases lay outside the gene matches. Looked up from germline, CDR1 is SGHTA and CDR2 is FQGNSA. CDR3 in DNA: TGTGCCAGCAGCTTAGGTGGCGCGGGGGGCATTCAGTACTTC. Translation gives CASSLGGAGGIQYF. The whole variable domain, filled in from reference TRBV7-2 and TRBJ2-4, reads GAGVSQSPSNKVTEKGKDVELRCDPISGHTALYWYRQSLGQGLEFLIYFQGNSAPDKSGLPSDRFSAERTGGSVSTLTIQRTQQEDSAVYLCASSLGGAGGIQYFGAGTRLSVL.

V and J are TRBV7-9 and TRBJ2-1, with 7 bases lining up with TRBD2. V lost 4 bases, J lost 3 bases, and 3 bases stayed unmatched. This CDR3 region has 14 residues. Germline assignment: CDR1 SEHNR and CDR2 FQNEAQ (reference sequence). CDR3 sequence reads: CASSSAGNYNEQFF. CDR3 in DNA: TGTGCCAGCAGCTCAGCGGGAAACTACAATGAGCAGTTCTTC.

This clonotype appeared many times. V and J are TRBV7-3 and TRBJ2-7; TRBD2 matches at 7 bases. The CDR3 spans 13 residues. With 5 bases clipped from V and 7 bases from J, the junction kept 8 bases outside the gene matches. Looked up from germline, CDR1 is SGHTA and CDR2 is FQGTGA. In DNA form, the CDR3 reads TGTGCCAGCAGCGTATTGGGGGGAGGGGAGCAGTACTTC. Residues: CASSVLGGGEQYF.

The genes are TRBV6-1 and TRBJ2-3, with 11 positions matching TRBD1. The assigned J gene may be wrong: the sequence end matches TRBJ2-7 better. The CDR3 contains 12 residues. Germline-derived CDR1 and CDR2 are MNHNS and SASEGT. The CDR3 bases are TGTGCCACCAGGACAGGGGGCGACGAGCAGTACTTC. Its translation is CATRTGGDEQYF.

V is TRBV6-1 and J is TRBJ1-1; the D gene is possibly TRBD1 (5 bases). This CDR3 contains 13 residues. Trimming removed 5 bases from V and 6 bases from J, with 13 bases in between. Germline CDR1 is MNHNS and CDR2 is SASEGT. In DNA, the CDR3 is TGTGCCAGCAGTTACGCAGGGCGAGCTGAAGCTTTCTTT. This translates into CASSYAGRAEAFF.

This sequence joins TRBV7-2 and TRBJ2-1; D gene ambiguous. Germline CDR1 is SGHTA and CDR2 is FQGNSA. V lost 2 bases and J lost 7, with 6 bases in between. The CDR3 has 12 amino acids. The CDR3 loop is CASSLLRNEQFF. In nucleotides, the CDR3 is TGTGCCAGCAGCTTACTCCGGAATGAGCAGTTCTTC.

This rearrangement joins TRBV7-2 to TRBJ2-3; D unresolved. CDR3 size: 13 residues. The germline V and J ends were trimmed by 4 bases and 9 bases, with 14 bases remaining between them. Germline loops: CDR1 SGHTA, CDR2 FQGNSA. The CDR3 DNA reads as TGTGCCAGCAGCTCCCAACCCTTCCGGACGCAGTATTTT. Its protein product is CASSSQPFRTQYF.

This chain joins TRBV7-9 and TRBJ2-5, with 7 bases that match TRBD1. The DNA matches TRBJ2-1 better at its end, which makes the J call doubtful. The CDR3 has 14 residues. Germline V CDR1 and CDR2: SEHNR, FQNEAQ (reference sequence). The CDR3, as DNA: TGTGCCAGCACCCCGGGACAGTCCTACAATGAGCAGTTCTTC. Translating it yields CASTPGQSYNEQFF.

Details on this clonotype: A read error may explain this, as a much larger clone is one base away. The chain has TRBV28 and TRBJ2-5, with 8 bases fitting TRBD2. CDR3 length: 16 residues. CDR1 is MDHEN, CDR2 SYDVKM, per germline. J gave up 1 base and V 6 bases, and 10 bases lay outside the gene matches. This CDR3 reads CASSATSEGIQETQYF. The CDR3 DNA reads TGTGCCAGCAGCGCGACTAGCGAGGGCATCCAAGAGACCCAGTACTTC.

V gene TRBV6-1 combines with J gene TRBJ2-1, with a possible D match to TRBD1 (6 bases). Gene TRBJ2-7 matches the end of the DNA better, so the J call may be wrong. This CDR3 spans 14 amino acids. CDR1 MNHNS and CDR2 SASEGT come from the germline V gene. The CDR3 sequence is CASRAQGLGYEQYF. The CDR3 DNA reads as TGTGCCAGCAGGGCACAGGGTCTTGGCTACGAGCAGTACTTC.

The chain links TRBV12-3 or TRBV12-4 to TRBJ2-1; D perhaps matches TRBD1 (6 bases). Trimming took off 5 bases at V and 7 bases at J, with 12 bases between the two ends. The CDR3 has 13 residues. In DNA form, the CDR3 reads TGTGCCAGCAGTCCCCACACAGGGAATGAGCAGTTCTTC. Its translation: CASSPHTGNEQFF.

The chain uses TRBV27 and TRBJ2-4, with TRBD2 as a possible D gene (6 bases). TRBJ2-1 explains the end of the DNA better; the J call may be wrong. The CDR3 extends over 15 amino acids. Germline V gives CDR1 MNHEY, CDR2 SMNVEV (reference sequence). The CDR3 bases are TGTGCCAGCAGCCCGGGGGACTTCGGTCACAATGAGCAGTTCTTC. It is translated as CASSPGDFGHNEQFF.

The chain carries TRBV7-6 and TRBJ2-7; maybe TRBD2 (5 bases). The J call is doubtful: the DNA matches TRBJ2-1 better. The CDR3 is 15 amino acids. Germline V gives CDR1 SGHVS, CDR2 FNYEAQ. The CDR3 is CASSLGLARYNEQFF. CDR3 bases: TGTGCCAGCAGCTTAGGGCTAGCCCGCTACAATGAGCAGTTCTTC.

The rearrangement links TRBV7-2 to TRBJ2-5; possibly TRBD1 for D (5 bases). Near its end, the DNA agrees better with TRBJ1-2, so the J call may be wrong. Per the germline V gene, CDR1 is SGHTA and CDR2 is FQGNSA. CDR3 length: 12 amino acids. The CDR3, as DNA: TGTGCCAGCAGCTCTACAGGCTATGGCTACACCTTC. It codes for CASSSTGYGYTF.

On this clonotype itself: A read error is possible here, since a much larger clone lies one base away. The chain is built from TRBV7-4 and TRBJ2-1, with 10 bases that match TRBD2. Germline V lookup: CDR1 SGHVT, CDR2 SQSDAQ. The CDR3 sequence is 15 residues long. The CDR3 DNA is TGTGCCAGCAGCCGTAGCGGGAGGTCCTACAATGGGCAGTTCTTC. Its translation is CASSRSGRSYNGQFF.

The chain carries TRBV10-3 and TRBJ2-1, with TRBD2 matching 10 bases. The CDR3 contains 16 residues. Trimming removed 0 bases from V and 8 bases from J; junction bases left unmatched: 7. Germline V lookup: CDR1 ENHRY, CDR2 SYGVKD. As DNA, the CDR3 is TGTGCCATCAGTGAGTCGCTAGGACTAGCGGATGATGAGCAGTTCTTC. Amino acid sequence: CAISESLGLADDEQFF.

The CDR3, as DNA: TGTGCCAGCAAGGAACTAGCGGACCTGAGCTCCTACGAGCAGTACTTC. It codes for CASKELADLSSYEQYF. J is TRBJ2-3 and V is TRBV2, with 8 bases that match TRBD2. The DNA end is more similar to TRBJ2-7, so the J call may be wrong. This CDR3 has 16 amino acids. Per the germline V gene, CDR1 is SNHLY and CDR2 is FYNNEI.

In its sample, this clonotype was seen many times. This chain uses TRBV6-1 with TRBJ1-2; maybe TRBD1 (5 bases). Trimming shortened V by 7 bases and J by 5 bases, and 14 bases separated the two germline ends. Germline V gene sequence: CDR1 MNHNS, CDR2 SASEGT. The CDR3 has 13 residues. CDR3 bases: TGTGCCAGCACCTCCGGGACGGTATATGGCTACACCTTC. Translated, it gives CASTSGTVYGYTF.